This T cell receptor beta chain is drawn from a study of technical replicates of blood from several donors. The length of the CDR3 is 12 residues. CDR1 is MNHEY, CDR2 SMNVEV, per germline (reference sequence). The V gene end was trimmed by 7 bases and the J gene end by 4 bases; junction bases not matched to a gene: 2. Sequencing was performed with immunoSEQ multiplex PCR; in TCRdb, only in-frame clones are kept and a portion is missing. The table lists tens of thousands of clones, around 92% of them singletons, with 0.42% in the top ten. This TCR derives from a human donor in good health. The sequenced sample consisted of T cells isolated from PBMCs. The chain recombines TRBV27 with TRBJ2-5; 8 bases are shared with TRBD2. For the CDR3, the DNA is TGTGCCAGCAAGGCGGGGGGAGAGACCCAGTACTTC. This sequence encodes CASKAGGETQYF.